This T cell receptor (beta chain) was sequenced during a study of control samples from healthy donors and cancer patients. TCRdb keeps only in-frame clones here, not all; method: immunoSEQ multiplex PCR. The sample has about 190,000 clones, roughly nine tenths seen once; the top ten hold 1.8%. The CDR3 runs 14 residues. Germline V lookup: CDR1 SGHTA, CDR2 FQGNSA. Trimming cost V 1 base and J 4 bases, with 5 bases left between them. The rearrangement uses TRBV7-2 and TRBJ1-6; the D is unclear. The origin of this receptor is a young man in good health. Material for sequencing was blood. CDR3 coding DNA: TGTGCCAGCAGCTTAGAGGAGTATAATTCACCCCTCCACTTT. Residues: CASSLEEYNSPLHF.